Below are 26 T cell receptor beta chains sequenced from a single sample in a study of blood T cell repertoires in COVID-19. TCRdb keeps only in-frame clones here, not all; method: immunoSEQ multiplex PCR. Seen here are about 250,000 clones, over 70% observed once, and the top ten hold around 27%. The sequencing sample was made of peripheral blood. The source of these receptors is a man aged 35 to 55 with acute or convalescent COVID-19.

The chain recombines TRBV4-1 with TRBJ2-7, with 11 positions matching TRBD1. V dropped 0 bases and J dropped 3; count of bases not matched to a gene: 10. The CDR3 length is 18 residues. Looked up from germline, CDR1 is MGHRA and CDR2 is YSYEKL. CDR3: CASSQEPARDRGSYEQYF. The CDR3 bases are TGCGCCAGCAGCCAAGAGCCCGCCCGGGACAGGGGGAGCTACGAGCAGTACTTC.

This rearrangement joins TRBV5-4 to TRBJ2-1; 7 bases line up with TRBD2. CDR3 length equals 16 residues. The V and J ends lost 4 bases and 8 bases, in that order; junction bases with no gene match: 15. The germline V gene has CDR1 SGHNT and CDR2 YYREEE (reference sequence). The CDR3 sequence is CASSGRTSVLPHEQFF. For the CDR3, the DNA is TGTGCCAGCAGCGGCAGAACTAGCGTACTCCCGCATGAGCAGTTCTTC.

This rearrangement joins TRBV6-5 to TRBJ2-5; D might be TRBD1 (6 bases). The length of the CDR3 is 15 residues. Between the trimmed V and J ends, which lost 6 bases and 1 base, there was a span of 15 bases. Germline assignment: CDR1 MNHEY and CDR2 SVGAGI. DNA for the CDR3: TGTGCCAGCAGAAGGACAGCAACCTTCCAAGAGACCCAGTACTTC. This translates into CASRRTATFQETQYF.

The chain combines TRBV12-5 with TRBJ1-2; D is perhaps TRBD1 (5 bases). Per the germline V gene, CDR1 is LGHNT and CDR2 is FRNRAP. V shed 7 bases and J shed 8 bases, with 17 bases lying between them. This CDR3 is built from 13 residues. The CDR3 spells CASAVAGFLGYTF. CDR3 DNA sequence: TGTGCTAGTGCGGTCGCAGGGTTCTTGGGCTACACCTTC.

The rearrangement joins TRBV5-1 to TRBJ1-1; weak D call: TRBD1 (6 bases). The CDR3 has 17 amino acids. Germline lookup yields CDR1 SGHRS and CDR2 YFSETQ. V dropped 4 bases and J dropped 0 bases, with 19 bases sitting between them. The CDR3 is CASSPLQGSFLNTEAFF. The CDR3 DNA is TGCGCCAGCAGCCCGCTACAGGGTTCCTTTCTGAACACTGAAGCTTTCTTT.

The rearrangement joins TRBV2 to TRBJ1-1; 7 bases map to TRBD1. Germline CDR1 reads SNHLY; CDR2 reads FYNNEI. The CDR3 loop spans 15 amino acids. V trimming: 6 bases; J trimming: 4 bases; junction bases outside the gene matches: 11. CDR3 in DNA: TGTGCCAGCAGAGACAGGGCATCATGGAGCACTGAAGCTTTCTTT. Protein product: CASRDRASWSTEAFF.

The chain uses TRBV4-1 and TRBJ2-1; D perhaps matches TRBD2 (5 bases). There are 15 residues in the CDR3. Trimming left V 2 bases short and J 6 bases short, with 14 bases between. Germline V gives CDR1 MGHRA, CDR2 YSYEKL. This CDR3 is CASSQHSVTPNEQFF. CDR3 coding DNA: TGCGCCAGCAGCCAACATAGCGTTACTCCCAATGAGCAGTTCTTC.

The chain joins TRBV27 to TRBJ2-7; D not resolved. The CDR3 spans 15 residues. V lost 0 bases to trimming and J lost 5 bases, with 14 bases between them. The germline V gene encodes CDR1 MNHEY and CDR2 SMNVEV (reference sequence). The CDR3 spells CASSLSRSSLDEQYF. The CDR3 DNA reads TGTGCCAGCAGTTTATCCCGTTCGAGTTTGGACGAGCAGTACTTC.

CDR3 loop: CASGFVGGTGAKNNSPLHF. Written as DNA, the CDR3 is TGTGCTAGTGGTTTTGTCGGGGGGACAGGGGCCAAGAATAATTCACCCCTCCACTTT. This chain links TRBV12-5 with TRBJ1-6, with TRBD1 identical over 10 bases. The V gene end was trimmed by 3 bases and the J gene end by 5 bases; junction bases not matched to a gene: 13. The CDR3 totals 19 residues. CDR1 LGHNT and CDR2 FRNRAP come from the germline V gene.

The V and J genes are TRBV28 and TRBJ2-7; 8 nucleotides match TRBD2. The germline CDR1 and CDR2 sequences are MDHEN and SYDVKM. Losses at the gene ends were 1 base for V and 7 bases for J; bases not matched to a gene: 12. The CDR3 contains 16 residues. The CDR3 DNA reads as TGTGCCAGCAGTTTATTTAGCGGGAAGGCATCGGGGGAGCAGTACTTC. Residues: CASSLFSGKASGEQYF.

CDR3 DNA: TGTGCCAGTAGTAGGACAGGCCAAGAGACCCAGTACTTC. This gives the protein CASSRTGQETQYF. The chain is built from TRBV19 and TRBJ2-5, with 7 bases identical to TRBD1. The CDR3 contains 13 residues. V gave up 4 bases and J gave up 1 base; unmatched junction bases: 0. The germline CDR1 and CDR2 sequences are LNHDA and SQIVND (reference sequence).

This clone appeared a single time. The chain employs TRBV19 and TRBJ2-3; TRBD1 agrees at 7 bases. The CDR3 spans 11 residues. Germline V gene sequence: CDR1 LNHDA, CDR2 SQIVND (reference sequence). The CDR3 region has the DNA TGTGCGGCAGGGGGAACAGATACGCAGTATTTT. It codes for CAAGGTDTQYF.

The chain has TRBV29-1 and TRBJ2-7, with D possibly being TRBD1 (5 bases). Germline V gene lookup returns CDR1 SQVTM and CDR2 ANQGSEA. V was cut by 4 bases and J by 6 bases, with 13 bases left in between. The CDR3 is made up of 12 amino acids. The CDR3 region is CSVAKQVGEQYF. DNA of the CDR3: TGCAGCGTTGCAAAACAGGTCGGCGAGCAGTACTTC.

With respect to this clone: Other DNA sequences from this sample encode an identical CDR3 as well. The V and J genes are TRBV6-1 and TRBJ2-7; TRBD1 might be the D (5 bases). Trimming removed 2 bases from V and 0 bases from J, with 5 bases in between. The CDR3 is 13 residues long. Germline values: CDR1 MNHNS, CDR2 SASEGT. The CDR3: CASSEQGSYEQYF. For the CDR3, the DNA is TGTGCCAGCAGTGAACAGGGCTCCTACGAGCAGTACTTC.

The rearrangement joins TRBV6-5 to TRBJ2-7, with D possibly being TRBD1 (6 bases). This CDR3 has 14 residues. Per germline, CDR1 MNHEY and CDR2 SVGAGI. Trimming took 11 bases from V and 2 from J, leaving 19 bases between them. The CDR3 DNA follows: TGTGCCTCCAGCATGGGTGGGGGCACCTACGAGCAGTACTTC. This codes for CASSMGGGTYEQYF.

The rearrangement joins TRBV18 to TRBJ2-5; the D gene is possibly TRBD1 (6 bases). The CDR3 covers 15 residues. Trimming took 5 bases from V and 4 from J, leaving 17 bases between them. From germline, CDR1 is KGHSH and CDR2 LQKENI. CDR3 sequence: CASSTEHRDGETQYF. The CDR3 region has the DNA TGTGCCAGCTCAACCGAACACAGGGATGGAGAGACCCAGTACTTC.

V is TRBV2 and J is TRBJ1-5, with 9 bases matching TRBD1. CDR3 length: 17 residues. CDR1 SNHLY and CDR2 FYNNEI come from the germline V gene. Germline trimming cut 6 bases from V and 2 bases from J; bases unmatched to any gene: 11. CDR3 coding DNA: TGTGCCAGCAGGGTTACAGGGGGCGCCGCGGGCAATCAGCCCCAGCATTTT. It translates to CASRVTGGAAGNQPQHF.

The CDR3 bases are TGTGCCAGCTCACCAGGAAGGTCGGGGACCGGGGAGCTGTTTTTT. Protein product: CASSPGRSGTGELFF. The rearrangement uses TRBV18 and TRBJ2-2, with a tentative D call TRBD2 (5 bases). CDR1 is KGHSH and CDR2 is LQKENI in the germline V gene. The CDR3 consists of 15 residues. The V end lost 2 bases, the J end lost 5 bases, and 12 bases lay between the germline ends.

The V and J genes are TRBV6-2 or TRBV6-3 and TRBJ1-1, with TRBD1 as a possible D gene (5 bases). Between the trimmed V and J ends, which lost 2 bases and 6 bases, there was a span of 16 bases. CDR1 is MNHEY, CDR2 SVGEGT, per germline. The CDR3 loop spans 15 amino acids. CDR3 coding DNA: TGTGCCAGCAGTTACCGGACAAGTTATGGGGCTGAAGCTTTCTTT. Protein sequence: CASSYRTSYGAEAFF.

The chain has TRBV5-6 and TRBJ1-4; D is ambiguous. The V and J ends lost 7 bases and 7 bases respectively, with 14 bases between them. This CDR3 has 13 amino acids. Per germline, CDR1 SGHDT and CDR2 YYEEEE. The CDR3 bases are TGTGCCAGCGGCTCTTTTGGGAGTGAAAAACTGTTTTTT. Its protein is CASGSFGSEKLFF.

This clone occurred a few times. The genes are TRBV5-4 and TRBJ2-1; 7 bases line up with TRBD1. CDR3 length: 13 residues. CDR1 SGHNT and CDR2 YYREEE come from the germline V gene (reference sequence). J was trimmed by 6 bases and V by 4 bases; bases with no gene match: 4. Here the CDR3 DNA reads TGTGCCAGCAGCGACAGGGTGGGCAATGAGCAGTTCTTC. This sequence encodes CASSDRVGNEQFF.

CDR3 protein: CASSRGTSGYNEQFF. CDR3 sequence (DNA): TGTGCCAGCAGCCGCGGGACTAGCGGCTACAATGAGCAGTTCTTC. The V and J genes are TRBV5-8 and TRBJ2-1; 11 nucleotides line up with TRBD2. This CDR3 is built from 15 residues. The V and J ends lost 4 bases and 3 bases, in that order; junction bases with no gene match: 3. CDR1 and CDR2 from the germline V gene are SGHTS and YDEGEE.

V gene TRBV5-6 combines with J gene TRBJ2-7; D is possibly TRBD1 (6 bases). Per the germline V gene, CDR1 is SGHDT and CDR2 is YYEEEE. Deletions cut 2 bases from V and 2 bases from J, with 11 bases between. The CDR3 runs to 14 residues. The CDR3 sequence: CASSFGNRAYEQYF. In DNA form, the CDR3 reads TGTGCCAGCAGCTTTGGGAACAGGGCCTACGAGCAGTACTTC.

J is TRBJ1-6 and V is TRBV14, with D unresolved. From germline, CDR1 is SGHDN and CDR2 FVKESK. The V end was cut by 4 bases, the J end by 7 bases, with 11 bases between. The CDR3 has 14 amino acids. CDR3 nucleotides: TGTGCCAGCAGCCGGTCCCGCCGGAATTCACCCCTCCACTTT. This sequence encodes CASSRSRRNSPLHF.

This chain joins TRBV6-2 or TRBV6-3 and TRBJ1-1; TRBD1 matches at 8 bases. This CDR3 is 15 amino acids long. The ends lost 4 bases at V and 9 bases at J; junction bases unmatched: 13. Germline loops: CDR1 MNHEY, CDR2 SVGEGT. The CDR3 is CASSFPPGQGGQAFF. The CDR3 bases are TGTGCCAGCAGTTTCCCCCCCGGACAGGGAGGACAAGCTTTCTTT.

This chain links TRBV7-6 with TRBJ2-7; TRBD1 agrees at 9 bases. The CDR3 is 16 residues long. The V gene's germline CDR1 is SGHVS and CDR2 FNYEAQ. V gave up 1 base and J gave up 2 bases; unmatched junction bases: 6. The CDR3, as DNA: TGTGCCAGCAGCTTAGAACCGGGACAGGGAACCTACGAGCAGTACTTC. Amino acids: CASSLEPGQGTYEQYF.